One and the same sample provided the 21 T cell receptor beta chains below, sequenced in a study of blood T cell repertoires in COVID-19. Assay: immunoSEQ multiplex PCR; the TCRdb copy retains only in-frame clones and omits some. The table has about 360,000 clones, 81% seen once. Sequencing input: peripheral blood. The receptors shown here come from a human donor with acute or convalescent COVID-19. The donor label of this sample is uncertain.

CDR3 region: CASSFYSGGAYEQYF. CDR3 nucleotides: TGTGCCAGTAGTTTCTATAGCGGGGGTGCCTACGAGCAGTACTTC. This sequence joins TRBV19 and TRBJ2-7; 9 bases are shared with TRBD2. This CDR3 has 15 amino acids. Germline V gene sequence: CDR1 LNHDA, CDR2 SQIVND (reference sequence). The ends lost 5 bases at V and 2 bases at J; junction bases unmatched: 7.

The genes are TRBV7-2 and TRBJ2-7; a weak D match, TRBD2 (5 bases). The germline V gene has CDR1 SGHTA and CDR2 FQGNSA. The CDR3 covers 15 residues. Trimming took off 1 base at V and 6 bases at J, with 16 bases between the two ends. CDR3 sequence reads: CASSLVVQRLGEQYF. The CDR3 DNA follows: TGTGCCAGCAGCTTAGTGGTTCAGCGGTTAGGCGAGCAGTACTTC.

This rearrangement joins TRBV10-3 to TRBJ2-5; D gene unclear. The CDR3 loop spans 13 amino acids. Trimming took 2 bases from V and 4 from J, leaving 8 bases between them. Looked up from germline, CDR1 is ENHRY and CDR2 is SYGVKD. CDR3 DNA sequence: TGTGCCATCAGTGAGGGTGAGCGAGAGACCCAGTACTTC. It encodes CAISEGERETQYF.

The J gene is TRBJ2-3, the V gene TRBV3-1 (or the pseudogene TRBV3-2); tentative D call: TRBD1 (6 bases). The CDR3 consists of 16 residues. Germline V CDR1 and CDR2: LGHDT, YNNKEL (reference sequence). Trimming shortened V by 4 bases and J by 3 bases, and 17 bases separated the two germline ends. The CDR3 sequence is CASSRNPQGQTDTQYF. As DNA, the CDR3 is TGTGCCAGCAGCCGGAATCCCCAGGGACAAACAGATACGCAGTATTTT.

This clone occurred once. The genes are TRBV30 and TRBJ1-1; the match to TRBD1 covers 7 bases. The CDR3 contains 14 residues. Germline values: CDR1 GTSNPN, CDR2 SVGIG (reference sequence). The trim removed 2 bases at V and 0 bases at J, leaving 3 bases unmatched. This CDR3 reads CAWSRTGLNTEAFF. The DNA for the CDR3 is TGTGCCTGGAGTCGGACAGGCCTGAACACTGAAGCTTTCTTT.

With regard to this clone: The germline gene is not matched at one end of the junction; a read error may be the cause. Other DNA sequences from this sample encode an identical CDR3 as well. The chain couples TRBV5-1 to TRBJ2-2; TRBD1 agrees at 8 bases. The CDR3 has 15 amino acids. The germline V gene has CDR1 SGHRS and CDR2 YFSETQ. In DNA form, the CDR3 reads TGCGCCAGCAGTTTGGCAGGGGGCGAGGCCGGGGAGCTGTTTTTT. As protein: CASSLAGGEAGELFF.

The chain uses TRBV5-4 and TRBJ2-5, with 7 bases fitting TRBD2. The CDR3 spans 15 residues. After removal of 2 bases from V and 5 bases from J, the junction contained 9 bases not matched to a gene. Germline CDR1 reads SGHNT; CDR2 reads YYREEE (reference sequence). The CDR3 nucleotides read TGTGCCAGCAGCTTAGCCGGGACTAATGCGGAGACCCAGTACTTC. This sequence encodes CASSLAGTNAETQYF.

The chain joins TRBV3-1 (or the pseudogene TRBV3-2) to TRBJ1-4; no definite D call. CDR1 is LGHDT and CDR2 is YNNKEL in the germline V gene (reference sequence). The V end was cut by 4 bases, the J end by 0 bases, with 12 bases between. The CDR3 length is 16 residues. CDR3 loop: CASSLATLTTNEKLFF. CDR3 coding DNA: TGTGCCAGCAGCCTAGCAACTCTTACAACTAATGAAAAACTGTTTTTT.

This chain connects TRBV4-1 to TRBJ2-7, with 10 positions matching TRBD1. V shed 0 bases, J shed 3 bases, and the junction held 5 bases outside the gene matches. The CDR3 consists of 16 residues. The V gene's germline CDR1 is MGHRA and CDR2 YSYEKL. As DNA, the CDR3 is TGCGCCAGCAGCCAAGATCGGACAGGGGGATTCTACGAGCAGTACTTC. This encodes CASSQDRTGGFYEQYF.

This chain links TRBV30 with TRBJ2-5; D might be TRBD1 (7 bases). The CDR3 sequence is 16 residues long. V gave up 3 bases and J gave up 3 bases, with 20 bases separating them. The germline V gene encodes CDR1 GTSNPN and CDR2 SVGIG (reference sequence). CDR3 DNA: TGTGCCTGGAGGCTCCAGGGGGGCCTTTCGAAAGAGACCCAGTACTTC. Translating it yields CAWRLQGGLSKETQYF.

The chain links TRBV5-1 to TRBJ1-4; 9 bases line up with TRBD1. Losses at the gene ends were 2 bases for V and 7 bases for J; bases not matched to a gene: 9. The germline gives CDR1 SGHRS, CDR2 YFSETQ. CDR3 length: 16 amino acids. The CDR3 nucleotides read TGCGCCAGCAGCTTCAATACCGGGACAGGGAGTGAAAAACTGTTTTTT. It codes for CASSFNTGTGSEKLFF.

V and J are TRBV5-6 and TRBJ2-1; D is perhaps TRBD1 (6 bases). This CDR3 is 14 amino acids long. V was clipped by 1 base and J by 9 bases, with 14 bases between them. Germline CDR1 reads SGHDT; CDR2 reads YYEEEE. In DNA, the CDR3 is TGTGCCAGCAGCTTGAGGTTCAGGGGTACTGAGCAGTTCTTC. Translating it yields CASSLRFRGTEQFF.

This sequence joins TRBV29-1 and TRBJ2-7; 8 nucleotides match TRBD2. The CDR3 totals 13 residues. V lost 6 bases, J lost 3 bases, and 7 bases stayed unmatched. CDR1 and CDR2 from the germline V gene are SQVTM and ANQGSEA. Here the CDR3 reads CSVQGGGHYEQYF. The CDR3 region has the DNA TGCAGCGTGCAAGGCGGGGGGCACTACGAGCAGTACTTC.

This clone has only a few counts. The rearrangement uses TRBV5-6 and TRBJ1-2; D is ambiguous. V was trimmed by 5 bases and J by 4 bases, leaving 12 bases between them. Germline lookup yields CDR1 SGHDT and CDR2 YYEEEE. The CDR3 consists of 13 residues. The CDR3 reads CASSPGYSYGYTF. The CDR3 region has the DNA TGTGCCAGCAGTCCCGGTTACTCCTATGGCTACACCTTC.

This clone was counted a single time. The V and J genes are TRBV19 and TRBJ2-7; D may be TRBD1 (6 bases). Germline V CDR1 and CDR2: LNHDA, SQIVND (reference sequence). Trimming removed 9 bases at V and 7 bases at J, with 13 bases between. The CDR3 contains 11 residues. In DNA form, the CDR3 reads TGTGCCAGCCGAGCAAGGGGGGAGCAGTACTTC. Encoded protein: CASRARGEQYF.

The CDR3 sequence is CASSLSEYQPQHF. The CDR3 nucleotides read TGTGCCAGCAGTTTATCAGAGTATCAGCCCCAGCATTTT. This chain uses TRBV27 with TRBJ1-5; D uncertain. This CDR3 region has 13 residues. Germline V lookup: CDR1 MNHEY, CDR2 SMNVEV (reference sequence). Trimming left V 0 bases short and J 5 bases short, with 5 bases between.

For the CDR3, the DNA is TGTGCCAGCAGTCCCCGACACTCCTGCTTCTTT. Translated, it gives CASSPRHSCFF. The chain has TRBV6-5 and TRBJ1-1; no definite D call. Deletions cut 5 bases from V and 14 bases from J, with 15 bases between. This CDR3 comprises 11 residues. Germline V CDR1 and CDR2: MNHEY, SVGAGI.

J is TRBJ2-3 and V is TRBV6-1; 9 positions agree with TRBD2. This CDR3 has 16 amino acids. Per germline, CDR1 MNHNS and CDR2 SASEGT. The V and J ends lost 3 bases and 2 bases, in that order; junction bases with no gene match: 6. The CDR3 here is CASSDPSGAYTDTQYF. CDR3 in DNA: TGTGCCAGCAGTGACCCTAGCGGGGCATACACAGATACGCAGTATTTT.

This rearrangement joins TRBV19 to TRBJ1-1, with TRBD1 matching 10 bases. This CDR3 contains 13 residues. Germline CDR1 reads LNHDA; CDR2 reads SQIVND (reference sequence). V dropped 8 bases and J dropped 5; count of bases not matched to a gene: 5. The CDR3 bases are TGTGCCAGTGGGGACAGGGGATGGACTGAAGCTTTCTTT. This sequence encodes CASGDRGWTEAFF. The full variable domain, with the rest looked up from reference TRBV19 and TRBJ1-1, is DGGITQSPKYLFRKEGQNVTLSCEQNLNHDAMYWYRQDPGQGLRLIYYSQIVNDFQKGDIAEGYSVSREKKESFPLTVTSAQKNPTAFYLCASGDRGWTEAFFGQGTRLTVV.

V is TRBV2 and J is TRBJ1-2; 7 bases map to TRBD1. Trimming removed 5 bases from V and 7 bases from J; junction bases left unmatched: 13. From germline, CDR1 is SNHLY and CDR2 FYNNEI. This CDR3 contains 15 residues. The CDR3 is CASSTKTGSFSGYTF. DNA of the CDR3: TGTGCCAGCAGTACAAAGACAGGGTCATTCAGTGGCTACACCTTC.

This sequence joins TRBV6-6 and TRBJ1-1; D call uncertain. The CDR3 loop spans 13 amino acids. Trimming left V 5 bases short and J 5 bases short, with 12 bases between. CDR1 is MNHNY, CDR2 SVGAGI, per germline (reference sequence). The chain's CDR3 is CASSTDQRTEAFF. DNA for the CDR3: TGTGCCAGCAGTACAGACCAAAGGACTGAAGCTTTCTTT.